A single sample gave rise to the 25 T cell receptor beta chains below, sequenced in a study of beta chain features in type 1 diabetes. Study-wide results and caveats: TCRB CDR3s from Type 1 diabetes patients were moderately but significantly shorter in all four CD4+ subsets.

These TCRs' antigens remain unknown. The entirety of the isolated RNA underwent reverse transcription, so expressed TCRB transcripts were sequenced. Repertoires were generated with immunoSEQ multiplex PCR, while TCRdb's copy carries only in-frame clones and drops some. The sample records around 240,000 clones, 16% being singletons. Sequenced sample: naive CD4+ T cells from blood. Receptors originate from a man aged 25 to 40 with type 1 diabetes.

This clone came up a few times. This chain connects TRBV7-2 to TRBJ2-6; a possible D gene is TRBD1 (6 bases). CDR1 is SGHTA, CDR2 FQGNSA, per germline. Trimming stripped 1 base from V and 2 bases from J, with 6 bases between. CDR3 size: 15 residues. CDR3 in DNA: TGTGCCAGCAGCTTAGACAGGGCTGGGGCCAACGTCCTGACTTTC. Its translation is CASSLDRAGANVLTF.

Written as DNA, the CDR3 is TGTGCCAGCAGCTTAGGGGTCCCAGGCTATGAGCAGTTCTTC. The encoded protein is CASSLGVPGYEQFF. The rearrangement links TRBV7-2 to TRBJ2-1; D is unclear. The germline V gene has CDR1 SGHTA and CDR2 FQGNSA. V was pared by 1 base and J by 8 bases, with 12 bases between. This CDR3 spans 14 amino acids.

The chain is built from TRBV15 and TRBJ2-7, with 7 positions matching TRBD1. Germline values: CDR1 LNHNV, CDR2 YYDKDF (reference sequence). This CDR3 has 15 residues. V trimming: 1 base; J trimming: 5 bases; junction bases outside the gene matches: 8. The CDR3 bases are TGTGCCACCAGCAGAGTGGGAACAGGGGCCCACGAGCAGTACTTC. Protein sequence: CATSRVGTGAHEQYF.

The V gene is TRBV29-1, the J gene TRBJ1-1; 7 bases are shared with TRBD1. V gave up 7 bases and J gave up 1 base; unmatched junction bases: 6. Germline V CDR1 and CDR2: SQVTM, ANQGSEA. This CDR3 has 13 residues. The DNA for the CDR3 is TGCAGCGCTCGAGGACAGGCGAACACTGAAGCTTTCTTT. Translated: CSARGQANTEAFF.

This chain uses TRBV5-1 with TRBJ1-2; D is undetermined. The CDR3 covers 14 residues. Germline lookup yields CDR1 SGHRS and CDR2 YFSETQ. Trimming shortened V by 1 base and J by 4 bases, and 11 bases separated the two germline ends. The CDR3 sequence is CASSLSGETYGYTF. Here the CDR3 DNA reads TGCGCCAGCAGCTTGAGTGGGGAGACCTATGGCTACACCTTC.

The sample holds a few counts of this clone. The rearrangement links TRBV29-1 to TRBJ2-7; D is ambiguous. The germline CDR1 and CDR2 sequences are SQVTM and ANQGSEA. This CDR3 has 12 residues. The V end was cut by 1 base, the J end by 2 bases, with 6 bases between. As DNA, the CDR3 is TGCAGCGTTGAAGGCCGTCCCTACGAGCAGTACTTC. Its protein is CSVEGRPYEQYF.

This clone was picked up a small number of times. V is TRBV7-2 and J is TRBJ2-5; 13 nucleotides align to TRBD2. The J call may be mistaken, given a closer DNA end match to TRBJ2-7. The CDR3 consists of 16 residues. Germline CDR1 and CDR2: SGHTA and FQGNSA. CDR3 nucleotide sequence: TGTGCCAGCAGCTCCCGGACTAGCGGGAGTAGGTACGAGCAGTACTTC. It specifies CASSSRTSGSRYEQYF.

The genes are TRBV29-1 and TRBJ2-7, with D maybe TRBD2 (5 bases). Germline V gene data show CDR1 as SQVTM and CDR2 as ANQGSEA. The V gene lost 6 bases and the J gene lost 3 bases, with 18 bases spanning the gap. The CDR3 has 14 amino acids. CDR3 sequence (DNA): TGCAGCGTGAATAGAGGGAGCAGGTACTACGAGCAGTACTTC. This sequence encodes CSVNRGSRYYEQYF.

This clone was counted a few times. J is TRBJ2-6 and V is TRBV25-1; no firm D call. The germline CDR1 and CDR2 sequences are MGHDK and SYGVNS. The CDR3 is made up of 15 amino acids. Trimming removed 4 bases from V and 2 bases from J, with 9 bases in between. The CDR3 is CASSVGITGANVLTF. In DNA form, the CDR3 reads TGTGCCAGCAGTGTAGGGATTACTGGGGCCAACGTCCTGACTTTC.

This clone was detected a few times. The chain carries TRBV7-9 and TRBJ1-1; D remains unclear. The CDR3 is made up of 13 amino acids. With 6 bases removed from V and 5 bases from J, the gap between germline ends came to 13 bases. CDR1 is SEHNR and CDR2 is FQNEAQ in the germline V gene (reference sequence). This CDR3 is CASSFFERTEAFF. DNA of the CDR3: TGTGCCAGCAGTTTCTTCGAACGGACTGAAGCTTTCTTT. Together with reference TRBV7-9 and TRBJ1-1, the CDR3 gives the full variable domain: DTGVSQNPRHKITKRGQNVTFRCDPISEHNRLYWYRQTLGQGPEFLTYFQNEAQLEKSRLLSDRFSAERPKGSFSTLEIQRTEQGDSAMYLCASSFFERTEAFFGQGTRLTVV.

Only a few counts were recorded for this clone. The chain is built from TRBV11-2 and TRBJ2-3, with D perhaps matching TRBD1 (6 bases). Looked up from germline, CDR1 is SGHAT and CDR2 is FQNNGV. Trimming left V 1 base short and J 1 base short, with 9 bases between. The CDR3 loop spans 15 amino acids. The CDR3 region is CASSLGAGGTDTQYF. As DNA, the CDR3 is TGTGCCAGCAGCTTAGGAGCAGGGGGCACAGATACGCAGTATTTT.

The rearrangement uses TRBV7-2 and TRBJ2-5, with 8 nucleotides matching TRBD2. Germline lookup yields CDR1 SGHTA and CDR2 FQGNSA. The CDR3 sequence is 14 residues long. Germline trimming cut 5 bases from V and 2 bases from J; bases unmatched to any gene: 4. Here the CDR3 DNA reads TGTGCCAGCAGCGTTGCTAGCGGGCAAGAGACCCAGTACTTC. As protein: CASSVASGQETQYF.

This clone came up a few times. At one end, the junction sequence differs from germline, possibly due to a read error. The rearrangement joins TRBV7-7 to TRBJ2-1, with D perhaps matching TRBD2 (7 bases). Per the germline V gene, CDR1 is SSHAT and CDR2 is FNYEAQ (reference sequence). The CDR3 length is 13 residues. In DNA, the CDR3 is TGTGCTAGCACCCATGGCGGGGGCGATGAGCAGTTCTTC. Its protein is CASTHGGGDEQFF.

This chain joins TRBV2 and TRBJ2-3, with TRBD2 identical over 10 bases. In germline, CDR1 is SNHLY, CDR2 FYNNEI. The CDR3 extends over 16 amino acids. V lost 7 bases to trimming and J lost 2 bases; unmatched junction nucleotides: 9. In DNA, the CDR3 is TGTGCCAGCACACTAGGACTAGCGGAGACCACAGATACGCAGTATTTT. It yields the protein CASTLGLAETTDTQYF.

This clone was seen a few times. The chain carries TRBV7-2 and TRBJ2-5; tentative D call: TRBD1 (5 bases). V lost 5 bases, J lost 2 bases, and 12 bases lay in between. The CDR3 runs to 14 residues. Looked up from germline, CDR1 is SGHTA and CDR2 is FQGNSA. CDR3 region: CASSRQTGQETQYF. Written as DNA, the CDR3 is TGTGCCAGCAGCCGACAGACCGGGCAAGAGACCCAGTACTTC.

The gene calls are TRBV30 and TRBJ2-5; D ambiguous. This CDR3 comprises 13 residues. Trimming cost V 1 base and J 2 bases, with 8 bases left between them. CDR1 and CDR2 (germline): GTSNPN, SVGIG (reference sequence). In DNA form, the CDR3 reads TGTGCCTGGAGTGGGGTGACTCAAGAGACCCAGTACTTC. Protein: CAWSGVTQETQYF.

The V gene is TRBV29-1, the J gene TRBJ2-7; TRBD1 matches 8 bases. J gave up 2 bases and V 4 bases, and 4 bases lay outside the gene matches. CDR1 is SQVTM and CDR2 is ANQGSEA in the germline V gene. There are 13 residues in the CDR3. DNA for the CDR3: TGCAGCGTTGGGGGACAGGCAGCCTACGAGCAGTACTTC. Translated: CSVGGQAAYEQYF.

The CDR3 is CASSQGVYNEQFF. The DNA of the CDR3 is TGTGCCAGCAGCCAAGGGGTCTACAATGAGCAGTTCTTC. The chain couples TRBV14 to TRBJ2-1, with D hard to call. Germline-derived CDR1 and CDR2 are SGHDN and FVKESK. The length of the CDR3 is 13 residues. With 1 base removed from V and 3 bases from J, the gap between germline ends came to 4 bases.

This clone occurred a few times. The rearrangement links TRBV28 to TRBJ2-1, with 8 bases identical to TRBD2. Germline CDR1 is MDHEN and CDR2 is SYDVKM. With V trimmed by 2 bases and J by 7 bases, 7 bases remained unmatched. The CDR3 sequence is 15 residues long. The CDR3 is CASSLSGSGRNEQFF. In DNA form, the CDR3 reads TGTGCCAGCAGTTTAAGCGGGAGCGGACGAAATGAGCAGTTCTTC. Supplemented by reference TRBV28 and TRBJ2-1, the full variable domain reads DVKVTQSSRYLVKRTGEKVFLECVQDMDHENMFWYRQDPGLGLRLIYFSYDVKMKEKGDIPEGYSVSREKKERFSLILESASTNQTSMYLCASSLSGSGRNEQFFGPGTRLTVL.

This chain connects TRBV6-1 to TRBJ2-1; no clear D. This CDR3 has 11 amino acids. The ends were cut back, 11 bases at V and 4 bases at J, with 9 bases in the middle. The germline V gene encodes CDR1 MNHNS and CDR2 SASEGT. For the CDR3, the DNA is TGTGCCGCCCTAACTTACAATGAGCAGTTCTTC. This translates into CAALTYNEQFF.

The chain employs TRBV25-1 and TRBJ2-1, with TRBD1 matching over 9 bases. The CDR3 totals 16 residues. From germline, CDR1 is MGHDK and CDR2 SYGVNS. V shed 2 bases, J shed 5 bases, and the junction held 7 bases outside the gene matches. DNA for the CDR3: TGTGCCAGCAGTGAAGGTGGGACAGGGTCCCACAATGAGCAGTTCTTC. The encoded protein is CASSEGGTGSHNEQFF.

The chain employs TRBV14 and TRBJ2-1; unclear D gene. Trimming pared 4 bases from V and 15 bases from J, leaving 22 bases between. The CDR3 loop spans 14 amino acids. From germline, CDR1 is SGHDN and CDR2 FVKESK. The CDR3 DNA is TGTGCCAGCAGCCCAAAACCCTCAAGACCTTTATGGTTCTTC. Translation gives CASSPKPSRPLWFF.

V usage is TRBV7-9 and J usage is TRBJ1-1; 9 bases are shared with TRBD1. The V gene end was trimmed by 7 bases and the J gene end by 5 bases; junction bases not matched to a gene: 11. Germline CDR1 SEHNR, CDR2 FQNEAQ (reference sequence). This CDR3 contains 15 residues. As DNA, the CDR3 is TGTGCCAGCACCTCCGGACAGGGGTTATCGACTGAAGCTTTCTTT. Translating it yields CASTSGQGLSTEAFF.

The chain combines TRBV27 with TRBJ2-7, with 7 bases that match TRBD2. Trimming cost V 1 base and J 4 bases; bases outside gene matches: 10. This CDR3 is 16 amino acids long. Germline V CDR1 and CDR2: MNHEY, SMNVEV (reference sequence). The CDR3 protein is CASSLLAGAGNYEQYF. DNA of the CDR3: TGTGCCAGCAGTTTATTGGCGGGAGCGGGAAATTACGAGCAGTACTTC.

This clone was seen a few times. V usage is TRBV18 and J usage is TRBJ1-5; no clear D. V was cut by 6 bases and J by 3 bases, with 12 bases left in between. The CDR3 sequence is 14 residues long. From germline, CDR1 is KGHSH and CDR2 LQKENI. CDR3 in amino acids: CASSPTSINQPQHF. In nucleotides, the CDR3 is TGTGCCAGCTCCCCGACATCGATCAATCAGCCCCAGCATTTT.